The clone carrying this T cell receptor (beta chain) appeared a single time. The antigen is undetermined. The sample belongs to a study of shared clonotypes between healthy human individuals. Investigators spread the genomic DNA of each subset evenly over several immunoSEQ plates. Sorted-subset replicate PCRs used about 190 ng of genomic DNA. This amount corresponded to 30,000 to 35,000 T cell genomes. Clones were read by immunoSEQ multiplex PCR, and TCRdb kept only the in-frame ones, dropping some. The table has 2 million to 2.5 million clones, about nine tenths seen once. Trimming at V came to 3 bases and at J to 6 bases, leaving 2 bases not matched to a gene. The length of the CDR3 is 13 residues. Looked up from germline, CDR1 is MDHEN and CDR2 is SYDVKM. Whole-study findings and limits: Among donors, sharing of clonotypes was expected to be affected by sequencing depth.

The sequenced sample was naive CD4+ T cells from PBMCs. Subset indicated: CD45RA+ positively selected. This TCR was sampled from a man aged 18 to 30 in good health. Some clones in this sample may be carry-over from other donors' samples. This chain joins TRBV28 and TRBJ1-2; 9 bases line up with TRBD1. The CDR3 DNA sequence: TGTGCCAGCAGTTTGACAGGGGGTAATGGCTACACCTTC. Translating it yields CASSLTGGNGYTF.